These 3 T cell receptor beta chains were all obtained from the same sample, sequenced in a study of blood T cell repertoires in COVID-19. Clones were read by immunoSEQ multiplex PCR, and TCRdb kept only the in-frame ones, dropping some. Here the sample spans about 98,000 clones, roughly four fifths being singletons. The sample was peripheral blood. All receptors come from a man aged 60 to 75 with acute or convalescent COVID-19.

This chain links TRBV11-3 with TRBJ2-1; 8 bases map to TRBD2. Trimming at V came to 8 bases and at J to 6 bases, leaving 6 bases not matched to a gene. Germline assignment: CDR1 SGHNT and CDR2 YENEEA. The CDR3 runs 13 residues. In DNA form, the CDR3 reads TGTGCCAGCGACCCGGGGGGGGGCAATGAGCAGTTCTTC. Protein sequence: CASDPGGGNEQFF.

The chain couples TRBV19 to TRBJ2-4, with TRBD2 matching 11 bases. CDR1 LNHDA and CDR2 SQIVND come from the germline V gene (reference sequence). The trim removed 7 bases at V and 0 bases at J, leaving 8 bases unmatched. The length of the CDR3 is 17 residues. The CDR3 DNA is TGTGCCAGTACCACGGGAGGGACTAGCGGAGCCAAAAACATTCAGTACTTC. It codes for CASTTGGTSGAKNIQYF.

The rearrangement links TRBV24-1 to TRBJ1-1, with 9 bases that match TRBD1. This CDR3 region has 15 residues. Per germline, CDR1 KGHDR and CDR2 SFDVKD. Trimming at V came to 3 bases and at J to 5 bases, leaving 6 bases not matched to a gene. CDR3 bases: TGTGCCACCAGTGATGGGGGACAGGGCGAAACTGAAGCTTTCTTT. Translating it yields CATSDGGQGETEAFF.